These T cell receptor beta chains were read from a single sample in a study of blood T cell repertoires in COVID-19. Some clones are missing from TCRdb's copy, which holds only in-frame ones; the method was immunoSEQ multiplex PCR. The sample records roughly 100,000 clones, approximately 89% being singletons. What was sequenced was peripheral blood. The receptor source for this set is an elderly woman in a cohort sampled during active COVID-19. Both conserved end residues are part of each CDR3. A D gene is named only where the DNA matches it firmly. Size tells how often a clone was seen (once, few, many) or the class of an expanded clone, and some rows leave it out.

clone_size: .
v_call: TRBV19
cdr3_length: 15
j_call: TRBJ1-4
d_call: .
cdr3_aa: CASSISGSGNEKLFF
cdr3_nt: TGTGCCAGTAGTATCTCAGGGTCGGGTAATGAAAAACTGTTTTTT

clone_size: few
v_call: TRBV7-9
cdr3_length: 15
j_call: TRBJ1-5
d_call: .
cdr3_aa: CASTQLQGSYQPQHF
cdr3_nt: TGTGCCAGCACCCAACTACAGGGATCGTATCAGCCCCAGCATTTT

clone_size: .
v_call: TRBV11-2
cdr3_length: 16
j_call: TRBJ2-1
d_call: .
cdr3_aa: CASSLPGTGSYNEQFF
cdr3_nt: TGTGCCAGCAGCCTCCCTGGAACGGGTTCCTACAATGAGCAGTTCTTC

clone_size: .
v_call: TRBV10-1
cdr3_length: 15
j_call: TRBJ1-6
d_call: TRBD1
cdr3_aa: CASSESRQGNSPLHF
cdr3_nt: TGCGCCAGCAGTGAGTCGAGACAGGGGAATTCACCCCTCCACTTT

clone_size: .
v_call: TRBV3-1/TRBV3-2
cdr3_length: 16
j_call: TRBJ2-7
d_call: TRBD2
cdr3_aa: CASSQAGRLGGYEQYF
cdr3_nt: TGTGCCAGCAGCCAAGCGGGGCGCCTCGGGGGGTACGAGCAGTACTTC

clone_size: .
v_call: TRBV27
cdr3_length: 17
j_call: TRBJ1-6
d_call: TRBD1
cdr3_aa: CASSLANQDRVNSPLHF
cdr3_nt: TGTGCCAGCAGTTTAGCCAACCAGGACAGGGTGAATTCACCCCTCCACTTT

clone_size: .
v_call: TRBV9
cdr3_length: 12
j_call: TRBJ2-1
d_call: .
cdr3_aa: CASRAQGNEQFF
cdr3_nt: TGTGCCAGCAGAGCACAGGGTAATGAGCAGTTCTTC

clone_size: .
v_call: TRBV30
cdr3_length: 16
j_call: TRBJ2-5
d_call: TRBD2
cdr3_aa: CAWTLRDYLYQETQYF
cdr3_nt: TGTGCCTGGACCCTTCGGGACTACTTGTACCAAGAGACCCAGTACTTC

clone_size: once
v_call: TRBV27
cdr3_length: 15
j_call: TRBJ2-1
d_call: .
cdr3_aa: CASRPPWLDAYEQFF
cdr3_nt: TGTGCCAGCAGACCCCCTTGGCTAGATGCCTATGAGCAGTTCTTC

clone_size: .
v_call: TRBV28
cdr3_length: 16
j_call: TRBJ1-1
d_call: TRBD1
cdr3_aa: CASSSGPGGASTEAFF
cdr3_nt: TGTGCCAGCAGTTCGGGGCCAGGGGGCGCGAGCACTGAAGCTTTCTTT

clone_size: .
v_call: TRBV2
cdr3_length: 14
j_call: TRBJ1-1
d_call: .
cdr3_aa: CASSEAVGHTEAFF
cdr3_nt: TGTGCCAGCAGTGAGGCGGTAGGTCACACTGAAGCTTTCTTT

clone_size: .
v_call: TRBV6-5
cdr3_length: 14
j_call: TRBJ2-7
d_call: .
cdr3_aa: CASSYTSDSYEQYF
cdr3_nt: TGTGCCAGCAGTTACACATCAGACTCCTACGAGCAGTACTTC

clone_size: .
v_call: TRBV18
cdr3_length: 16
j_call: TRBJ2-1
d_call: .
cdr3_aa: CASSPRQGQSYNEQFF
cdr3_nt: TGTGCCAGCTCACCACGGCAGGGCCAATCCTACAATGAGCAGTTCTTC

clone_size: .
v_call: TRBV19
cdr3_length: 13
j_call: TRBJ1-5
d_call: .
cdr3_aa: CASSIGPRGPQHF
cdr3_nt: TGTGCCAGTAGTATAGGGCCTAGGGGGCCCCAGCATTTT